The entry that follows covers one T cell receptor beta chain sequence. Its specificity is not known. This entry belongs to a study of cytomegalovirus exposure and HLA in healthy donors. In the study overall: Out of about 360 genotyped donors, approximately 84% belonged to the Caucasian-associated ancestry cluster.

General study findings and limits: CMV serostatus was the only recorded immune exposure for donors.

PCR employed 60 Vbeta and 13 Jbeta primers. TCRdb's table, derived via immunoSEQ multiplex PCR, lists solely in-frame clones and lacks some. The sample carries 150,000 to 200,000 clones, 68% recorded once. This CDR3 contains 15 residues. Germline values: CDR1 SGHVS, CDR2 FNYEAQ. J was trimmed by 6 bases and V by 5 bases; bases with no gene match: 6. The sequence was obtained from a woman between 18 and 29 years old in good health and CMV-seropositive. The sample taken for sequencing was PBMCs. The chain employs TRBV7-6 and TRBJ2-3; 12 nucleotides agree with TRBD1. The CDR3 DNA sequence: TGTGCCAGCAGCCGGGGGACAGGGGGCTCGGATACGCAGTATTTT. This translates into CASSRGTGGSDTQYF.